This TCR beta chain was captured in a study of blood T cells in healthy people across ages. Study-level information: Capturing about one barcoded beta molecule per two T cells was achieved by template switching. General study findings and limits: The lack of PBMC sorting stopped any conclusive naive versus antigen-experienced comparison. Observed TCR beta diversity per million T cells went down as age went up. This fall followed a roughly linear course with age.

CDR1 is MNHEY and CDR2 is SVGAGI in the germline V gene. This CDR3 is 15 amino acids long. V was shortened by 5 bases and J by 13 bases, with 24 bases between the two germline ends. Each sample had at least 6 million PBMCs isolated. Together with a sample-barcoded 5' primer, a J-beta primer mix was included in a second PCR lasting about 7 to 12 cycles. Each CDR3 protein is one row after TCRdb ran MiXCR on the 5' RACE reads. The sample holds roughly 900,000 distinct CDR3 sequences, 29% seen once. This clonotype was seen just once. No antigen is known for it. The rearrangement joins TRBV6-5 to TRBJ2-4, with D possibly being TRBD2 (7 bases). The clonotype originates from a woman of 80 years or more in good health. The sequenced sample was blood. The CDR3 is CASSPRLAGPGEQYF. In nucleotides, the CDR3 is TGTGCCAGCAGTCCCCGACTAGCAGGCCCAGGGGAGCAGTACTTC.